Presented here are 3 T cell receptor beta chains from one specimen sequenced in a study of T-cell memory formation after mild COVID-19. MiXCR, applied by TCRdb to the 5' RACE reads, yields one record per CDR3 protein. Of about 540,000 distinct CDR3 sequences in the sample, just over 20% are singletons; the top ten hold around 13%. Sample: PBMCs or a T cell subset sorted from them (not recorded which). The origin of the receptors is an adult woman who had mild COVID-19 (a few samples of this study predate the infection). Cell type and time point are not known.

This clonotype was seen a handful of times. V gene TRBV19 combines with J gene TRBJ1-2; D ambiguous. V was cut by 3 bases and J by 2 bases, with 10 bases left in between. Germline V gene sequence: CDR1 LNHDA, CDR2 SQIVND (reference sequence). The CDR3 covers 14 residues. CDR3 residues: CASSIGVRNYGYTF. CDR3 in DNA: TGTGCCAGTAGTATTGGGGTTCGGAACTATGGCTACACCTTC.

This chain uses TRBV7-9 with TRBJ2-1; perhaps TRBD2 as D (6 bases). Trimming took off 1 base at V and 7 bases at J, with 14 bases between the two ends. Per germline, CDR1 SEHNR and CDR2 FQNEAQ (reference sequence). The CDR3 totals 15 residues. The CDR3: CASSLGGMSSNEQFF. CDR3 nucleotides: TGTGCCAGCAGCTTAGGCGGGATGTCATCAAATGAGCAGTTCTTC.

Only a few counts were recorded for this clonotype. The CDR3 DNA is TGCGCCAGCAGCTTGGGGAATCGGGATACGCAGTATTTT. The encoded protein is CASSLGNRDTQYF. The chain uses TRBV5-1 and TRBJ2-3; no reliable D call. The CDR3 is 13 amino acids. Germline V lookup: CDR1 SGHRS, CDR2 YFSETQ. The V end was cut by 0 bases, the J end by 6 bases, with 8 bases between.